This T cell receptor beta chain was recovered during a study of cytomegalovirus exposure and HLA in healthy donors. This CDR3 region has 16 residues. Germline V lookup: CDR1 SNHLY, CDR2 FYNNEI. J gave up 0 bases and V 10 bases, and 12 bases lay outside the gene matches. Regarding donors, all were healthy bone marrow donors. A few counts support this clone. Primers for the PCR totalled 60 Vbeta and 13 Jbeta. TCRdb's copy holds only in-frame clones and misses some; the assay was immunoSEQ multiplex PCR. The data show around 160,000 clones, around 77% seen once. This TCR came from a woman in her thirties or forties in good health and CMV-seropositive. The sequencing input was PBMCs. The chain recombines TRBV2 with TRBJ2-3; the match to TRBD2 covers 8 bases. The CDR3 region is CAMHLRAGGSTDTQYF. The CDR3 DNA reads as TGTGCCATGCACTTAAGGGCGGGGGGAAGCACAGATACGCAGTATTTT.